This T cell receptor (beta chain) was identified in a study of blood T cell repertoires in COVID-19. About the research overall: Acute and convalescent COVID-19 samples came from the United States, Italy and Spain. PBMCs, B-cell-depleted T cells, or T cells were the source of the cDNA or gDNA that made up the material.

Germline CDR1 and CDR2: SGHDT and YYEEEE. The CDR3 length is 16 residues. Trimming shortened V by 2 bases and J by 8 bases, and 17 bases separated the two germline ends. In the authors' workflow: Amplification with reference gene primers provided the estimates of nucleated cell counts. Sequencing used immunoSEQ multiplex PCR; TCRdb keeps in-frame clones, though not all of them. Clone size and V and J calls were adopted from that table, with D and trimming inferred from the DNA. The sample gives about 110,000 clones, around four fifths of which show up once; 0.8% to 0.9% is in the top ten. The specimen was peripheral blood. The sequence was obtained from a woman between 70 and 85 years old with acute or convalescent COVID-19. The chain has TRBV5-6 and TRBJ1-6; D perhaps matches TRBD1 (6 bases). The CDR3 sequence: CASSFNTGYQDSPLHF. The CDR3 coding sequence is TGTGCCAGCAGCTTCAATACAGGGTATCAGGATTCACCCCTCCACTTT.